The entry that follows covers one T cell receptor beta chain sequence. Its antigen is unknown. This specimen comes from a study of cytomegalovirus exposure and HLA in healthy donors. Study findings and constraints: For most subjects, TCR beta sequences were reported to predict HLA-A and HLA-B alleles with accuracy. Follow-up analysis found HLA locus-dependent TCR association rates, highest for DRB1 and lowest for HLA-C. According to reports, the classifier identified cytomegalovirus status with high specificity and sensitivity.

The length of the CDR3 is 11 residues. CDR1 and CDR2 from the germline V gene are SNHLY and FYNNEI. V was trimmed by 5 bases and J by 5 bases, leaving 6 bases between them. Use of 60 Vbeta and 13 Jbeta primers characterized the PCR. Authors' data handling: Around 10 million of the about 80 million unique TCR beta chains counted in a later analysis were shared. Generated by immunoSEQ multiplex PCR, the TCRdb table keeps only in-frame clones and is missing some. The DNA gave D and trimming, while V, J and clone size come from that table. The sample records around 220,000 clones, approximately 68% being singletons.

Sample: PBMCs. The clonotype was recovered from a woman in her 30s in good health and CMV-seronegative. This chain links TRBV2 with TRBJ2-5, with D possibly being TRBD2 (5 bases). The CDR3 DNA follows: TGTGCCAGCAGTCAGCGGGAGACCCAGTACTTC. Translation: CASSQRETQYF.